The 26 T cell receptor beta chains presented below share a single source sample, sequenced in a study of blood T cell repertoires in COVID-19. Generated by immunoSEQ multiplex PCR, the TCRdb table keeps only in-frame clones and is missing some. The sample records roughly 200,000 clones, approximately 84% being singletons. Sequenced input: peripheral blood. The receptors derive from a man aged 45-65 years with active or convalescent COVID-19.

J is TRBJ1-1 and V is TRBV6-2 or TRBV6-3; 7 bases map to TRBD1. The trim removed 4 bases at V and 4 bases at J, leaving 15 bases unmatched. This CDR3 is built from 17 residues. Germline values: CDR1 MNHEY, CDR2 SVGEGT. In DNA form, the CDR3 reads TGTGCCAGCAGTTGGGCACCGACAGGGCTACGTCGCACTGAAGCTTTCTTT. It encodes CASSWAPTGLRRTEAFF.

The chain employs TRBV13 and TRBJ1-1; TRBD1 agrees at 9 bases. The V segment lost 11 bases and the J segment 4 bases; nucleotides outside the gene matches: 11. The germline V gene encodes CDR1 PRHDT and CDR2 FYEKMQ (reference sequence). The CDR3 is 14 amino acids. CDR3 DNA sequence: TGTGCCGGAGAGACCCGACAGGGGGGCACTGAAGCTTTCTTT. Translation gives CAGETRQGGTEAFF.

A few counts support this clone. The chain combines TRBV27 with TRBJ2-7; D might be TRBD1 (5 bases). The V end lost 11 bases, the J end lost 2 bases, and 13 bases lay between the germline ends. Germline V gene lookup returns CDR1 MNHEY and CDR2 SMNVEV (reference sequence). The CDR3 has 12 residues. The CDR3 nucleotides are TGTGCCTCAGGCAGGGCGACCTACGAGCAGTACTTC. Translating gives CASGRATYEQYF.

In this sample, this clone turned up a few times. The chain employs TRBV6-4 and TRBJ2-3, with 11 bases fitting TRBD2. After removal of 0 bases from V and 2 bases from J, the junction contained 1 base not matched to a gene. Germline CDR1 MRHNA, CDR2 SNTAGT. The CDR3 length is 16 residues. The CDR3 loop reads CASSDSSGGATDTQYF. The CDR3 DNA is TGTGCCAGCAGTGACTCTAGCGGGGGGGCCACAGATACGCAGTATTTT.

The chain couples TRBV9 to TRBJ2-1; TRBD2 aligns across 9 bases. The CDR3 contains 16 residues. Trimming removed 0 bases from V and 9 bases from J; junction bases left unmatched: 10. Germline V gives CDR1 SGDLS, CDR2 YYNGEE. The CDR3 reads CASSVGSAGGRSEQFF. The DNA of the CDR3 is TGTGCCAGCAGCGTAGGATCGGCGGGGGGGCGGAGTGAGCAGTTCTTC. Variable domain in full (rest from reference TRBV9 and TRBJ2-1): DSGVTQTPKHLITATGQRVTLRCSPRSGDLSVYWYQQSLDQGLQFLIQYYNGEERAKGNILERFSAQQFPDLHSELNLSSLELGDSALYFCASSVGSAGGRSEQFFGPGTRLTVL.

This clone showed up just a few times. The chain recombines TRBV9 with TRBJ1-4, with no clear D. The CDR3 consists of 18 residues. Germline assignment: CDR1 SGDLS and CDR2 YYNGEE. V lost 0 bases, J lost 4 bases, and 19 bases lay in between. CDR3 DNA: TGTGCCAGCAGCGTAGGCCCGCTTACCCAGACTGTTAATGAAAAACTGTTTTTT. Translation: CASSVGPLTQTVNEKLFF.

The CDR3 DNA sequence: TGTGCCAGCAGCTTTGCCGGGGGAAGCACAGATACGCAGTATTTT. Translated: CASSFAGGSTDTQYF. J is TRBJ2-3 and V is TRBV7-9; tentatively, D is TRBD2 (6 bases). Trimming left V 3 bases short and J 0 bases short, with 10 bases between. The CDR3 is made up of 15 amino acids. Germline CDR1 and CDR2: SEHNR and FQNEAQ (reference sequence).

V usage is TRBV6-1 and J usage is TRBJ1-1; tentative D call: TRBD1 (5 bases). Trimming cost V 3 bases and J 4 bases, with 18 bases left between them. The CDR3 covers 16 residues. Germline values: CDR1 MNHNS, CDR2 SASEGT. The CDR3 DNA reads TGTGCCAGCAGTGAGCTCGACATCCGCGGGGGCACTGAAGCTTTCTTT. Encoded protein: CASSELDIRGGTEAFF.

The J gene is TRBJ1-4, the V gene TRBV9, with D tentatively TRBD1 (6 bases). The germline V gene encodes CDR1 SGDLS and CDR2 YYNGEE. Trimming cost V 6 bases and J 0 bases, with 12 bases left between them. This CDR3 has 15 residues. CDR3 sequence: CASTRGGATNEKLFF. The CDR3 nucleotides are TGTGCCAGCACCAGAGGGGGAGCAACTAATGAAAAACTGTTTTTT.

J is TRBJ2-1 and V is TRBV3-1 (or the pseudogene TRBV3-2), with 7 bases fitting TRBD2. CDR3 size: 18 residues. Germline loops: CDR1 LGHDT, CDR2 YNNKEL (reference sequence). J was trimmed by 2 bases and V by 10 bases; bases with no gene match: 20. The DNA of the CDR3 is TGTGCCACCTCATCGGTCTCGGGAGGCGGGACTGCCTACAATGAGCAGTTCTTC. Translated: CATSSVSGGGTAYNEQFF.

V is TRBV25-1 and J is TRBJ2-3; TRBD2 agrees at 8 bases. CDR1 is MGHDK, CDR2 SYGVNS, per germline. V trimming: 8 bases; J trimming: 4 bases; junction bases outside the gene matches: 11. The length of the CDR3 is 15 residues. The CDR3, as DNA: TGTGCCAGCGGAGACGGGGGGGCAATGCCAGATACGCAGTATTTT. It is translated as CASGDGGAMPDTQYF.

This rearrangement joins TRBV4-3 to TRBJ1-5; weak D call: TRBD1 (6 bases). CDR1 and CDR2 from the germline V gene are LGHNA and YSLEER. Trimming left V 2 bases short and J 7 bases short, with 15 bases between. The CDR3 runs 15 residues. Written as DNA, the CDR3 is TGCGCCAGCAGCCAAAGGAGGGGGGGGGAACAGCCCCAGCATTTT. Its protein is CASSQRRGGEQPQHF.

The chain is built from TRBV30 and TRBJ1-1; no definite D call. The CDR3 covers 11 residues. V lost 5 bases and J 0 bases, leaving 4 bases between the germline ends. Germline lookup yields CDR1 GTSNPN and CDR2 SVGIG (reference sequence). The CDR3 DNA reads TGTGCCTGGGTAATGAACACTGAAGCTTTCTTT. It is translated as CAWVMNTEAFF.

A few counts support this clone. The chain carries TRBV4-1 and TRBJ1-2; 9 nucleotides match TRBD1. CDR1 and CDR2 (germline): MGHRA, YSYEKL. The CDR3 sequence is 15 residues long. Trimming removed 4 bases from V and 4 bases from J; junction bases left unmatched: 7. DNA for the CDR3: TGCGCCAGCAGCCCGGACAGGGGCGGAGGCTATGGCTACACCTTC. It is translated as CASSPDRGGGYGYTF.

The chain employs TRBV9 and TRBJ1-2; D remains unclear. The germline V gene encodes CDR1 SGDLS and CDR2 YYNGEE. V lost 3 bases to trimming and J lost 8 bases, with 17 bases between them. The CDR3 has 14 amino acids. The CDR3 DNA follows: TGTGCCAGCAGCGACTACGGCCTCGGGGTAGGCTACACCTTC. It is translated as CASSDYGLGVGYTF.

The chain is built from TRBV5-1 and TRBJ1-5; tentative D call: TRBD1 (6 bases). The CDR3 runs 14 residues. Germline assignment: CDR1 SGHRS and CDR2 YFSETQ. The V end was cut by 2 bases, the J end by 3 bases, with 9 bases between. CDR3 sequence (DNA): TGCGCCAGCAGCTTACAGGGCCTCAATCAGCCCCAGCATTTT. Its protein product is CASSLQGLNQPQHF.

This sequence joins TRBV12-5 and TRBJ1-1; D is unresolved. The CDR3 extends over 13 amino acids. Trimming pared 4 bases from V and 2 bases from J, leaving 8 bases between. In germline, CDR1 is LGHNT, CDR2 FRNRAP. The CDR3 nucleotides read TGTGCTAGTGGTTCGGGTGGAAACACTGAAGCTTTCTTT. This gives the protein CASGSGGNTEAFF.

The CDR3: CASSGTENNYGYTF. CDR3 nucleotides: TGCGCCAGCAGTGGGACAGAAAATAACTATGGCTACACCTTC. The chain is built from TRBV10-2 and TRBJ1-2; TRBD1 is a possible D gene (6 bases). CDR1 and CDR2 from the germline V gene are WSHSY and SAAADI. Deletions cut 4 bases from V and 1 base from J, with 10 bases between. The CDR3 consists of 14 residues.

The rearrangement uses TRBV9 and TRBJ1-1; the match to TRBD1 covers 7 bases. This CDR3 is built from 15 residues. Germline assignment: CDR1 SGDLS and CDR2 YYNGEE. J lost 2 bases, V lost 6 bases, and 10 bases had no gene match. Written as DNA, the CDR3 is TGTGCCAGCAAGCCCGAGACAGGGAGTAACACTGAAGCTTTCTTT. Translation gives CASKPETGSNTEAFF.

V is TRBV28 and J is TRBJ2-1; 8 nucleotides align to TRBD2. CDR3 length: 18 residues. Germline CDR1 and CDR2: MDHEN and SYDVKM. Unmatched junction bases numbered 15, after V lost 7 bases and J lost 1 base. Here the CDR3 DNA reads TGTGCCAGCACTATCTATCTGCGCGGGGGGAAATCCTACAATGAGCAGTTCTTC. Translation gives CASTIYLRGGKSYNEQFF.

The V call is TRBV7-8, the J call TRBJ1-2, with D tentatively TRBD1 (5 bases). The CDR3 totals 15 residues. Germline values: CDR1 SGHVS, CDR2 FQNEAQ. Trimming shortened V by 1 base and J by 0 bases, and 9 bases separated the two germline ends. CDR3 region: CASSLGGSSNYGYTF. DNA of the CDR3: TGTGCCAGCAGCTTAGGGGGCAGCTCTAACTATGGCTACACCTTC.

This chain uses TRBV6-5 with TRBJ1-6; D ambiguous. The CDR3 is 16 residues long. The germline V gene encodes CDR1 MNHEY and CDR2 SVGAGI. V lost 2 bases and J 9 bases, leaving 17 bases between the germline ends. The CDR3 is CASSYLHFSSGSPLHF. The CDR3 DNA follows: TGTGCCAGCAGTTACCTTCATTTTTCTTCGGGTTCACCCCTCCACTTT.

This chain uses TRBV28 with TRBJ2-2; maybe TRBD1 (5 bases). The CDR3 loop spans 13 amino acids. Germline V gives CDR1 MDHEN, CDR2 SYDVKM. V was shortened by 7 bases and J by 5 bases, with 11 bases between the two germline ends. The CDR3, as DNA: TGTGCCAGCACCCGAAGGGGTACCGGGGAGCTGTTTTTT. Protein sequence: CASTRRGTGELFF. Using reference TRBV28 and TRBJ2-2 for the parts outside the CDR3, the full variable domain is DVKVTQSSRYLVKRTGEKVFLECVQDMDHENMFWYRQDPGLGLRLIYFSYDVKMKEKGDIPEGYSVSREKKERFSLILESASTNQTSMYLCASTRRGTGELFFGEGSRLTVL.

V usage is TRBV2 and J usage is TRBJ1-2; D possibly corresponds to TRBD1 (5 bases). The CDR3 sequence is 10 residues long. Between the trimmed V and J ends, which lost 6 bases and 7 bases, there was a span of 6 bases. The germline CDR1 and CDR2 sequences are SNHLY and FYNNEI. The CDR3 DNA reads TGTGCCAGCAGGACAGTTGGCTACACCTTC. Translating gives CASRTVGYTF.

The V gene is TRBV5-4, the J gene TRBJ2-2; a weak D match, TRBD2 (6 bases). Trimming shortened V by 4 bases and J by 5 bases, and 18 bases separated the two germline ends. Germline V gene sequence: CDR1 SGHNT, CDR2 YYREEE (reference sequence). The CDR3 is made up of 16 amino acids. The CDR3 bases are TGTGCCAGCAGCCCCCCTTCCGGGGGAAGGACCGGGGAGCTGTTTTTT. It is translated as CASSPPSGGRTGELFF.

V is TRBV12-3 or TRBV12-4 and J is TRBJ2-3; D gene unclear. The CDR3 contains 11 residues. The V end was cut by 7 bases, the J end by 2 bases, with 4 bases between. The CDR3 region has the DNA TGTGCCAGCAAATACACAGATACGCAGTATTTT. Translation: CASKYTDTQYF.